This TCR beta chain came from a study of post-analysis software for immune sequencing data. CDR3 size: 16 residues. V gave up 7 bases and J gave up 5 bases, with 21 bases separating them. Germline loops: CDR1 MDHEN, CDR2 SYDVKM. Findings and limits, study-wide: A handful of TRBV segments occurring more often in patients than controls included TRBV5-6, TRBV5-1 and TRBV20-1. The authors found that F measure strongly co-clustered same-batch samples.

Remarks on this clonotype: Its antigen remains unknown.

Incorporated into the TCR beta cDNA libraries were unique molecular identifiers, which served to reduce PCR and sequencing biases. TCRdb used MiXCR to reprocess the PCR reads, holding one entry per CDR3 protein. The repertoire holds 450,000 to 650,000 distinct CDR3 sequences, roughly 47% seen once, with about 1.8% in the top ten. The sequencing input was blood. The chain uses TRBV28 and TRBJ2-4; D gene unclear. The sequence was collected from a girl under 18 with multiple sclerosis. In DNA, the CDR3 is TGTGCCAGCATTCCTAGGGTGCGGTTCTCCCAAAACATTCAGTACTTC. Residues: CASIPRVRFSQNIQYF.